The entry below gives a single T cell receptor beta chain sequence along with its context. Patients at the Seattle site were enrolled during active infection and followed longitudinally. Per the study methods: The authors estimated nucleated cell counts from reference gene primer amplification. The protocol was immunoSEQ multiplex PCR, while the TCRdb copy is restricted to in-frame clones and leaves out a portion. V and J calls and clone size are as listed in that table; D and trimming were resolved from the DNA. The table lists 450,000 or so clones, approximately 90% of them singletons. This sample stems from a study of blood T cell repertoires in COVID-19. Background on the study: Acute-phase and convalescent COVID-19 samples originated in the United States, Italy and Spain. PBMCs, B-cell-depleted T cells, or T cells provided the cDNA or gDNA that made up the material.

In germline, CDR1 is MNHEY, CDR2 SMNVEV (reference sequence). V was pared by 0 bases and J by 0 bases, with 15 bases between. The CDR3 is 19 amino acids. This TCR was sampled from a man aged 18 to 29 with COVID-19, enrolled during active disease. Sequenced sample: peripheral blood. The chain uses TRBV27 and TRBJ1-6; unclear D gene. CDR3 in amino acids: CASSLSPSPGSSYNSPLHF. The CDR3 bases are TGTGCCAGCAGTTTATCACCTTCCCCGGGGAGCTCCTATAATTCACCCCTCCACTTT.